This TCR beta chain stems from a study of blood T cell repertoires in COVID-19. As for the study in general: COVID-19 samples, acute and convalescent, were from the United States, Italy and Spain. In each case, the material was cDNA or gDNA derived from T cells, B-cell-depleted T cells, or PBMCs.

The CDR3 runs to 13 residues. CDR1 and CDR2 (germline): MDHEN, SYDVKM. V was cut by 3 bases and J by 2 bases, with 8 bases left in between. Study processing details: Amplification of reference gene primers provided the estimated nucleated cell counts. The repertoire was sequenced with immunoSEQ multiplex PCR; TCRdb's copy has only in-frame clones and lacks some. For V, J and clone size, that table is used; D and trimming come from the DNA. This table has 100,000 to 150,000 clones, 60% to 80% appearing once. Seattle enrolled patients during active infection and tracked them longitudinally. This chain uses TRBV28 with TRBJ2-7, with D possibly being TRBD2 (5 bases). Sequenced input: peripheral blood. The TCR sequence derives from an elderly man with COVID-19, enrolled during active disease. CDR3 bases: TGTGCCAGCAGTTTTACGGGAACCTACGAGCAGTACTTC. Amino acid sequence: CASSFTGTYEQYF.